Listed below are T cell receptor beta chains from one sample, sequenced in a study of blood T cell repertoires in COVID-19. Clones were read by immunoSEQ multiplex PCR, and TCRdb kept only the in-frame ones, dropping some. The table shows around 390,000 clones, with about 86% occurring only once. The sequenced sample consisted of PBMCs or T cells enriched from blood (not recorded which). The source of these receptors is a woman in her forties or fifties who had recovered from COVID-19. The CDR3 runs from the conserved cysteine through the conserved F or W. A D gene is named only where the DNA matches it firmly. Part of the rows lack a size; the others show once, few, many or a class for expanded clones.

j_call clone_size v_call d_call cdr3_aa cdr3_nt
TRBJ1-1 . TRBV18 TRBD1 CASSPTGGIYYTEAFF TGTGCCAGCTCCCCGACAGGGGGTATATATTACACTGAAGCTTTCTTT
TRBJ2-7 many TRBV5-8 . CASSRGGVSYEQYF TGTGCCAGCAGCCGGGGTGGGGTTTCCTACGAGCAGTACTTC
TRBJ2-1 . TRBV6-5 . CASSYSDFRNEQFF TGTGCCAGCAGTTACTCAGACTTCCGCAATGAGCAGTTCTTC
TRBJ1-2 once TRBV5-1 . CASRADSSNYGYTF TGCGCCAGCAGGGCTGACAGCTCGAACTATGGCTACACCTTC
TRBJ2-4 . TRBV5-6 . CASSYGQSKNIQYF TGTGCCAGCAGCTACGGACAGTCCAAAAACATTCAGTACTTC
TRBJ1-5 few TRBV7-2 . CASSLAPTNQPQHF TGTGCCAGCAGCTTAGCCCCGACAAATCAGCCCCAGCATTTT
TRBJ1-5 . TRBV19 . CASSIQGSQPQHF TGTGCCAGTAGTATTCAGGGTAGTCAGCCCCAGCATTTT
TRBJ2-1 . TRBV3-1/TRBV3-2 TRBD2 CASSLSGSNNEQFF TGTGCCAGCAGCCTAAGCGGGAGCAACAATGAGCAGTTCTTC
TRBJ1-1 . TRBV14 . CASSYRIGTVNTEAFF TGTGCCAGCAGTTACCGGATCGGGACTGTGAACACTGAAGCTTTCTTT
TRBJ2-7 . TRBV6-5 . CASVQEVRPYEQYF TGTGCCAGCGTCCAGGAGGTCAGACCCTACGAGCAGTACTTC
TRBJ2-1 . TRBV3-1/TRBV3-2 TRBD2 CASVPGLASQDEQFF TGTGCCAGCGTACCGGGACTAGCGAGTCAGGATGAGCAGTTCTTC
TRBJ2-2 . TRBV7-2 TRBD1 CASSLPRDSPNTGELFF TGTGCCAGCAGCTTACCCCGGGACAGCCCGAACACCGGGGAGCTGTTTTTT
TRBJ1-2 . TRBV4-2 . CASSQGPNYGYTF TGTGCCAGCAGCCAGGGGCCTAACTATGGCTACACCTTC
TRBJ2-1 few TRBV7-9 . CASSLTGISYNEQFF TGTGCCAGCAGCTTAACGGGGATATCCTACAATGAGCAGTTCTTC
TRBJ1-4 . TRBV4-3 . CASSLGGRATNEKLFF TGCGCCAGCAGCCTAGGGGGTAGAGCAACTAATGAAAAACTGTTTTTT
TRBJ2-5 once TRBV5-4 . CASSLEITNQETQYF TGTGCCAGCAGCCTGGAAATTACTAACCAAGAGACCCAGTACTTC
TRBJ2-2 . TRBV2 TRBD2 CASRLAGNTGELFF TGTGCCAGCAGGCTAGCGGGGAACACCGGGGAGCTGTTTTTT
TRBJ1-6 . TRBV6-5 . CAGRQINNSPLHF TGTGCTGGACGACAGATCAATAATTCACCCCTCCACTTT
TRBJ1-2 . TRBV19 TRBD1 CAVTGVNYGYTF TGTGCCGTAACAGGGGTAAACTATGGCTACACCTTC
TRBJ1-2 . TRBV5-5 . CASSLVGGFNGYTF TGTGCCAGCAGCTTGGTTGGGGGGTTCAATGGCTACACCTTC
TRBJ2-5 . TRBV12-3/TRBV12-4 . CASSLAGGGTQYF TGTGCCAGCAGTTTAGCAGGGGGTGGGACCCAGTACTTC
TRBJ2-3 . TRBV6-4 TRBD1 CANNTGGADTQYF TGTGCCAATAATACAGGGGGCGCAGATACGCAGTATTTT
TRBJ2-3 . TRBV5-1 TRBD1 CASSLGTGLTDTQYF TGCGCCAGCAGCTTGGGGACAGGGCTAACAGATACGCAGTATTTT
TRBJ1-1 . TRBV27 TRBD1 CASIRQGDKKAFF TGTGCCAGCATCAGACAGGGTGATAAGAAAGCTTTCTTT
TRBJ1-2 . TRBV6-5 . CASRAALFYGYTF TGTGCCAGCAGAGCTGCACTATTCTATGGCTACACCTTC
TRBJ2-1 once TRBV7-3 TRBD2 CASSSVERGAFNEQFF TGTGCCAGCAGCTCCGTTGAGCGGGGGGCTTTCAATGAGCAGTTCTTC
TRBJ2-3 . TRBV14 TRBD1 CASSQSQGAGTQYF TGTGCCAGCAGCCAATCGCAGGGGGCCGGTACGCAGTATTTT
TRBJ2-7 . TRBV28 . CASRTRVPSDGEQYF TGTGCCAGCAGAACTAGAGTTCCCTCGGACGGAGAGCAGTACTTC
TRBJ1-5 . TRBV6-1 . CASSEAENQPQHF TGTGCCAGCAGTGAAGCTGAGAATCAGCCCCAGCATTTT
TRBJ1-1 . TRBV18 . CASSPSVNTEAFF TGTGCCAGCTCACCATCGGTGAACACTGAAGCTTTCTTT
TRBJ1-2 . TRBV12-3/TRBV12-4 . CASSFLDSYGYTF TGTGCCAGCAGTTTCCTCGACAGCTATGGCTACACCTTC
TRBJ1-2 . TRBV5-1 . CASSPGPGLIYGYTF TGCGCCAGCAGCCCCGGCCCGGGACTCATCTATGGCTACACCTTC
TRBJ1-4 . TRBV30 . CAWSVTGLNEKLFF TGTGCCTGGAGTGTTACAGGGTTGAATGAAAAACTGTTTTTT
TRBJ1-5 . TRBV7-9 . CASSTGTQPQHF TGTGCCAGCAGCACAGGTACTCAGCCCCAGCATTTT
TRBJ2-7 . TRBV30 TRBD2 CAWGEGNYEQYF TGTGCCTGGGGGGAGGGCAACTACGAGCAGTACTTC
TRBJ2-5 once TRBV27 TRBD2 CASSFVGGGQETQYF TGTGCCAGCAGTTTCGTCGGGGGGGGCCAAGAGACCCAGTACTTC
TRBJ2-5 once TRBV6-2/TRBV6-3 . CASSYSTGPETQYF TGTGCCAGCAGTTACTCTACAGGGCCGGAGACCCAGTACTTC
TRBJ1-1 . TRBV5-1 TRBD1 CASSWGQGEYTEAFF TGCGCCAGCAGCTGGGGACAGGGGGAATACACTGAAGCTTTCTTT
TRBJ1-5 . TRBV5-8 . CASSLARGSNQPQHF TGTGCCAGCAGCTTGGCAAGGGGGAGCAATCAGCCCCAGCATTTT
TRBJ2-3 . TRBV25-1 TRBD2 CASSGSGTSGGGPQYF TGTGCCAGCAGTGGATCCGGGACTAGCGGGGGGGGACCGCAGTATTTT
TRBJ2-5 . TRBV2 . CASSEEGRMQETQYF TGTGCCAGCAGTGAGGAGGGACGGATGCAAGAGACCCAGTACTTC